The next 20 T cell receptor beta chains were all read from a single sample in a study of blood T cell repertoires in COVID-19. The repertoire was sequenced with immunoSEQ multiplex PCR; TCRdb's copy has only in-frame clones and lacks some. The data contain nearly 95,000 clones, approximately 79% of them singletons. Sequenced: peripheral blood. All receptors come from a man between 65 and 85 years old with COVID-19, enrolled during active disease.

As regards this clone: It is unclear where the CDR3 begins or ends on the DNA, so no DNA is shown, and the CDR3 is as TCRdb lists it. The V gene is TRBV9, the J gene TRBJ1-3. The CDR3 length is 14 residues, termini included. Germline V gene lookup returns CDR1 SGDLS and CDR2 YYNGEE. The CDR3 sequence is CASSVAVRREAIYF.

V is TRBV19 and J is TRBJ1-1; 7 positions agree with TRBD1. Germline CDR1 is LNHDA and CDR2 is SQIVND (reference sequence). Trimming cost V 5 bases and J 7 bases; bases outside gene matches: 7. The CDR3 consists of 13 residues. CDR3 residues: CASSVTGEIEAFF. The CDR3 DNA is TGTGCCAGTAGTGTAACAGGGGAGATTGAAGCTTTCTTT.

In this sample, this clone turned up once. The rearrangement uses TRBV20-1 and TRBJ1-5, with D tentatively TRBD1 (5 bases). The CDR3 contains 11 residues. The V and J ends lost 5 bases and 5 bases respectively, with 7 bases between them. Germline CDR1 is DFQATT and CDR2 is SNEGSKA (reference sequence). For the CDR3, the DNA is TGCAGTGCTCAGGGTGATCAGCCCCAGCATTTT. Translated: CSAQGDQPQHF.

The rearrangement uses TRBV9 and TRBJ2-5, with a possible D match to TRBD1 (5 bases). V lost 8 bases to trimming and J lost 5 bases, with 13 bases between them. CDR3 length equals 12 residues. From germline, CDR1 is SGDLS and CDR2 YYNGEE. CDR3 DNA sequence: TGTGCCAGGGGGCAGGAACGGGAGACCCAGTACTTC. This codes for CARGQERETQYF.

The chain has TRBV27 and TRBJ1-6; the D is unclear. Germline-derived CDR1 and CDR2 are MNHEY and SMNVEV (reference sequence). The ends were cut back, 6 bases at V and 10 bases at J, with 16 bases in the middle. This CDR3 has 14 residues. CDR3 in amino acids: CASSPPNIRSPLHF. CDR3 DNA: TGTGCCAGCAGCCCTCCTAATATCCGCTCACCCCTCCACTTT.

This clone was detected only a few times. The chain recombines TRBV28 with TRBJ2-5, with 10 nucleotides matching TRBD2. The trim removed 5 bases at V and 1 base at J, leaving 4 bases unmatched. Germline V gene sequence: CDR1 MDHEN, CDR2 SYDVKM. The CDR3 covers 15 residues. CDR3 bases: TGTGCCAGCAGTCTCAGGACTAGCGGCCAAGAGACCCAGTACTTC. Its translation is CASSLRTSGQETQYF.

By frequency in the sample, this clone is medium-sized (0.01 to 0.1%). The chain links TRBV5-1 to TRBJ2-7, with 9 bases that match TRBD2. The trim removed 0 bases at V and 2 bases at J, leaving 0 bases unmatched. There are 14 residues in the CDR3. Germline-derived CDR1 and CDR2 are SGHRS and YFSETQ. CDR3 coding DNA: TGCGCCAGCAGCTTGGGCGGGAGGGCCTACGAGCAGTACTTC. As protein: CASSLGGRAYEQYF.

In DNA form, the CDR3 reads TGTGCCAGCAGTGGGACGGCGGGAGGGCCGAACACCGGGGAGCTGTTTTTT. As protein: CASSGTAGGPNTGELFF. The chain recombines TRBV6-2 or TRBV6-3 with TRBJ2-2; TRBD2 matches 9 bases. The CDR3 sequence is 17 residues long. From germline, CDR1 is MNHEY and CDR2 SVGEGT. The V gene end was trimmed by 5 bases and the J gene end by 0 bases; junction bases not matched to a gene: 7.

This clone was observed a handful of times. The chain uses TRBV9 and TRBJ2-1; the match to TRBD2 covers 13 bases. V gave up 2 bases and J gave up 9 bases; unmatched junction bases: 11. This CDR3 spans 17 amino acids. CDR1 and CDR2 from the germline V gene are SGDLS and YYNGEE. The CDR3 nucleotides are TGTGCCAGCAGCGTGTCCCCCGGGACTAGCGGGATGGCTGAGCAGTTCTTC. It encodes CASSVSPGTSGMAEQFF.

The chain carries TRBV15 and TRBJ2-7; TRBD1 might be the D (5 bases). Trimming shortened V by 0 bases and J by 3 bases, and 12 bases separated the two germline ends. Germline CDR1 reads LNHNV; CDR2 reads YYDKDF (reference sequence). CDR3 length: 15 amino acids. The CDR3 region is CATSRETAPYYEQYF. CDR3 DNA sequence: TGTGCCACCAGCAGAGAGACAGCCCCATACTACGAGCAGTACTTC.

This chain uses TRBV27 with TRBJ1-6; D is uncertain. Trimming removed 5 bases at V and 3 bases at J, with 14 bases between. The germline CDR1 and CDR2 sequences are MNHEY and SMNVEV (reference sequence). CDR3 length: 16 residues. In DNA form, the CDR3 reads TGTGCCAGCAGTCTAACTCTAACTGGCTATAATTCACCCCTCCACTTT. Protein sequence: CASSLTLTGYNSPLHF.

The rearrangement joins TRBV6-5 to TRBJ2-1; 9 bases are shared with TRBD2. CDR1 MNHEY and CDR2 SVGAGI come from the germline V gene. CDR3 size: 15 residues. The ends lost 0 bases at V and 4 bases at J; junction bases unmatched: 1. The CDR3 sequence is CASSYSTSGYNEQFF. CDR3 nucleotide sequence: TGTGCCAGCAGTTACTCGACTAGCGGTTACAATGAGCAGTTCTTC.

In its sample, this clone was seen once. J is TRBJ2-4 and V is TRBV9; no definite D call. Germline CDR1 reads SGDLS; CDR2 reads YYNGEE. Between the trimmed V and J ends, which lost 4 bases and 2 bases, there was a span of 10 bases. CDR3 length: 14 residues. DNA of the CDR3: TGTGCCAGCAGCATTGGCCTGTCCAAAAACATTCAGTACTTC. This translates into CASSIGLSKNIQYF.

The CDR3 DNA reads as TGTGCCAGCAGCCGGACAGGTTCGGAGGAGCAGTACTTC. This sequence encodes CASSRTGSEEQYF. The rearrangement uses TRBV7-9 and TRBJ2-7; 7 positions agree with TRBD1. The CDR3 length is 13 residues. The V gene's germline CDR1 is SEHNR and CDR2 FQNEAQ (reference sequence). V was pared by 5 bases and J by 7 bases, with 8 bases of the junction left unmatched.

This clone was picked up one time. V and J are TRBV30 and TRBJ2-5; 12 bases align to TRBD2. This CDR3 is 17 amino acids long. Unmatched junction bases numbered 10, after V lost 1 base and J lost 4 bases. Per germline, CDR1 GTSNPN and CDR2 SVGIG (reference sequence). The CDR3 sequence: CAWSASSGRGVRETQYF. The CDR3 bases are TGTGCCTGGAGTGCCTCTAGCGGGAGGGGGGTTCGAGAGACCCAGTACTTC.

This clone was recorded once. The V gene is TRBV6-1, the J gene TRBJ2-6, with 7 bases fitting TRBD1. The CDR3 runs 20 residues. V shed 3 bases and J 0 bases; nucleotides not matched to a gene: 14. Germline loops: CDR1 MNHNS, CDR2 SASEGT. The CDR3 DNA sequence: TGTGCCAGCAGTGATGTGTCTACAGGGGTACTTCTCTCTGGGGCCAACGTCCTGACTTTC. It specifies CASSDVSTGVLLSGANVLTF.

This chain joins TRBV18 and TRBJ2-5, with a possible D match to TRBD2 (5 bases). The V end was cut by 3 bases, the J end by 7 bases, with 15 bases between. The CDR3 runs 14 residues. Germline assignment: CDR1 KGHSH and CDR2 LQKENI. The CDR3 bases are TGTGCCAGCTCACCCGATAGGAGAGGAGGGACCCAGTACTTC. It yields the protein CASSPDRRGGTQYF. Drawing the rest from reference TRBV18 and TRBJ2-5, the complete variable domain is NAGVMQNPRHLVRRRGQEARLRCSPMKGHSHVYWYRQLPEEGLKFMVYLQKENIIDESGMPKERFSAEFPKEGPSILRIQQVVRGDSAAYFCASSPDRRGGTQYFGPGTRLLVL.

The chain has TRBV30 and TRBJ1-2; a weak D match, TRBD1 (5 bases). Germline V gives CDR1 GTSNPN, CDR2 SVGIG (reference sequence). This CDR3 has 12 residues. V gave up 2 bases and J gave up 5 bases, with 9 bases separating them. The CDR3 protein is CAWSSSGYGYTF. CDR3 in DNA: TGTGCCTGGAGTTCATCAGGGTATGGCTACACCTTC.

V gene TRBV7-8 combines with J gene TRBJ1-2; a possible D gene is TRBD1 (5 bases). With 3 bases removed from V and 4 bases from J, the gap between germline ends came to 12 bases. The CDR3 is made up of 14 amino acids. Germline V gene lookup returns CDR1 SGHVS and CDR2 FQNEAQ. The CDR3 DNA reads TGTGCCAGCAGCTTTCTCTCAGGGCTCTATGGCTACACCTTC. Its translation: CASSFLSGLYGYTF.

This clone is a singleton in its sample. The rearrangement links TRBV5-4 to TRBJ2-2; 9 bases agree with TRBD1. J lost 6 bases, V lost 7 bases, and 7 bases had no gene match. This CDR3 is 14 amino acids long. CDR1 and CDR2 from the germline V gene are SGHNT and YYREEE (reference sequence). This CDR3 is CASSRTGDAGELFF. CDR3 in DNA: TGTGCCAGCTCAAGGACAGGGGACGCCGGGGAGCTGTTTTTT.